A selection of T cell receptor beta chains follows, all from one sample in a study of blood T cell repertoires in COVID-19. Produced via immunoSEQ multiplex PCR; TCRdb's table is partial and in-frame only. Of roughly 100,000 clones listed, 84% were seen once; the top ten hold just under 2%. Sequencing was performed on peripheral blood. Receptor source: a man aged 65 to 79 with active or convalescent COVID-19. Both conserved end residues are part of each CDR3. The D gene is left open where the match is weak. Clone size is not always given. Where it is, it says once, few, many or a class for expanded clones.

v_gene,j_gene,d_gene,abundance,CDR3aa,CDR3nt
TRBV20-1,TRBJ1-2,NA,NA,CSAKLNYGYTF,TGCAGTGCTAAGCTAAACTATGGCTACACCTTC
TRBV6-5,TRBJ2-1,TRBD2,NA,CASMGGGGQFF,TGTGCCAGCATGGGCGGGGGGGGGCAGTTCTTC
TRBV28,TRBJ2-7,NA,NA,CASSLGGSVAEQYF,TGTGCCAGCAGTTTAGGCGGGTCAGTGGCCGAGCAGTACTTC
TRBV30,TRBJ1-1,TRBD1,NA,CAWSARTGEAFF,TGTGCCTGGAGTGCCCGGACAGGGGAAGCTTTCTTT
TRBV5-6,TRBJ2-5,TRBD1,NA,CASSSRQGWRETQYF,TGTGCCAGCAGCTCAAGACAGGGGTGGCGAGAGACCCAGTACTTC
TRBV28,TRBJ2-2,NA,once,CASSLGRGDGELFF,TGTGCCAGCAGTTTGGGCAGGGGGGACGGGGAGCTGTTTTTT
TRBV23-1,TRBJ1-2,NA,NA,CASSQSLSEAPESSYTF,TGCGCCAGCAGTCAATCCCTAAGTGAGGCCCCCGAAAGTAGCTACACCTTC
TRBV5-4,TRBJ1-4,TRBD1,once,CASSRTGTGDEKLFF,TGTGCCAGCAGCCGAACCGGGACAGGGGATGAAAAACTGTTTTTT
TRBV5-1,TRBJ1-5,TRBD1,NA,CASRPGQENQPQHF,TGCGCCAGCCGTCCGGGACAGGAGAATCAGCCCCAGCATTTT
TRBV6-6,TRBJ2-7,NA,NA,CASSYQIRGPYEQYF,TGTGCCAGCAGTTACCAGATCAGGGGACCCTACGAGCAGTACTTC
TRBV6-6,TRBJ1-1,NA,NA,CASTFPNGVMNTEAFF,TGTGCCAGCACCTTCCCAAACGGGGTCATGAACACTGAAGCTTTCTTT
TRBV15,TRBJ1-2,NA,NA,CATSSGGAGYTF,TGTGCCACCAGCAGTGGAGGTGCGGGCTACACCTTC
TRBV21-1,TRBJ2-1,NA,NA,CASTPDRGSYNEQFF,TGTGCCAGCACCCCGGACAGGGGATCGTACAATGAGCAGTTCTTC
TRBV5-1,TRBJ2-1,TRBD1,NA,CASSLEGAYNEQFF,TGCGCCAGCAGCTTGGAGGGGGCATACAATGAGCAGTTCTTC
TRBV9,TRBJ2-2,TRBD1,NA,CASSRTGFGYTGELFF,TGTGCCAGCAGCAGGACAGGGTTTGGGTACACCGGGGAGCTGTTTTTT
TRBV28,TRBJ1-4,NA,NA,CASSRGGQGQNEKLFF,TGTGCCAGCAGTAGGGGCGGCCAGGGGCAAAATGAAAAACTGTTTTTT
TRBV28,TRBJ2-7,TRBD2,NA,CASSAHLPGGLYEQYF,TGTGCCAGCAGTGCCCATTTGCCGGGGGGACTCTACGAGCAGTACTTC
TRBV19,TRBJ1-1,TRBD1,NA,CASRTGQGAPEAFF,TGTGCCAGTAGGACGGGACAGGGGGCCCCTGAAGCTTTCTTT
TRBV24-1,TRBJ1-1,NA,NA,CATSDSQGSTEAFF,TGTGCCACCAGTGATTCTCAGGGAAGTACTGAAGCTTTCTTT
TRBV5-1,TRBJ2-3,NA,NA,CASSPAQGGSTDTQYF,TGCGCCAGCAGCCCCGCCCAGGGAGGATCTACAGATACGCAGTATTTT
TRBV2,TRBJ2-5,TRBD1,NA,CASRGTGVYETQYF,TGTGCCAGCAGAGGAACAGGGGTGTACGAGACCCAGTACTTC
TRBV4-1,TRBJ2-5,NA,NA,CASSPVGQSQETQYF,TGCGCCAGCAGCCCAGTAGGACAGAGCCAAGAGACCCAGTACTTC
TRBV7-9,TRBJ2-3,NA,NA,CASSLGLSSTDTQYF,TGTGCCAGCAGCTTAGGCCTATCGAGCACAGATACGCAGTATTTT
TRBV5-1,TRBJ2-1,NA,few,CASSFVGTQDEQFF,TGCGCCAGCAGCTTTGTTGGGACTCAGGATGAGCAGTTCTTC
TRBV3-1/TRBV3-2,TRBJ1-3,NA,NA,CASSQLNIGNTIYF,TGTGCCAGCAGCCAATTGAACATAGGAAACACCATATATTTT
TRBV15,TRBJ2-5,TRBD2,NA,CATSVAGGRGETQYF,TGTGCCACCAGCGTAGCGGGGGGGCGAGGGGAGACCCAGTACTTC
TRBV3-1/TRBV3-2,TRBJ2-5,TRBD2,NA,CASANLGGGAFQTQYF,TGTGCCAGCGCGAACCTAGGCGGGGGGGCCTTTCAGACCCAGTACTTC
TRBV6-6,TRBJ1-5,TRBD1,few,CASTPDRGGQPQHF,TGTGCCAGCACCCCGGACAGGGGTGGTCAGCCCCAGCATTTT
TRBV14,TRBJ2-1,TRBD1,NA,CASSQLGGTAYNEQFF,TGTGCCAGCAGCCAACTCGGTGGGACAGCCTACAATGAGCAGTTCTTC
TRBV5-1,TRBJ1-2,TRBD1,NA,CASSSDRGIGGYTF,TGCGCCAGCAGCTCGGACAGGGGAATAGGAGGCTACACCTTC
TRBV18,TRBJ1-6,NA,once,CASSPLGRADSPLHF,TGTGCCAGCTCACCCCTCGGCAGGGCGGATTCACCCCTCCACTTT
TRBV2,TRBJ2-5,TRBD1,NA,CASSQDRGVETQYF,TGTGCCAGCAGTCAAGACAGGGGGGTAGAGACCCAGTACTTC
TRBV9,TRBJ1-3,TRBD1,NA,CASSVVGTVSGNTIYF,TGTGCCAGCAGCGTAGTAGGGACAGTCTCTGGAAACACCATATATTTT
TRBV19,TRBJ1-4,TRBD1,NA,CASSSTGGREEKLFF,TGTGCCAGTAGTTCAACAGGGGGCCGGGAGGAAAAACTGTTTTTT
TRBV19,TRBJ2-7,TRBD1,NA,CASSLRGQAYEQYF,TGTGCCAGTTCCCTGAGGGGGCAAGCCTACGAGCAGTACTTC
TRBV7-2,TRBJ2-4,NA,NA,CASSLAGPQGIQYF,TGTGCCAGCAGCTTAGCGGGGCCGCAAGGCATTCAGTACTTC
TRBV28,TRBJ2-3,TRBD2,NA,CASSTPKTSGDGTDTQYF,TGTGCCAGCAGTACCCCCAAGACTAGCGGGGATGGCACAGATACGCAGTATTTT
TRBV19,TRBJ2-2,NA,NA,CASSIGRGHITGELFF,TGTGCCAGTAGTATAGGTAGGGGACATATCACCGGGGAGCTGTTTTTT
TRBV18,TRBJ1-1,NA,NA,CASSPDNRNTEAFF,TGTGCCAGCTCACCGGACAACAGGAACACTGAAGCTTTCTTT
TRBV28,TRBJ1-2,TRBD1,NA,CASSYRGIEGGYTF,TGTGCCAGCAGCTACAGGGGCATCGAGGGTGGCTACACCTTC
TRBV28,TRBJ1-2,TRBD1,NA,CASSMTGPGYGYTF,TGTGCCAGCAGTATGACAGGGCCAGGCTATGGCTACACCTTC
TRBV28,TRBJ1-2,TRBD1,few,CASSRTGGSPGYTF,TGTGCCAGCAGTCGCACAGGGGGCTCCCCTGGCTACACCTTC
TRBV6-1,TRBJ2-1,NA,NA,CASSERGLYNEQFF,TGTGCCAGCAGTGAACGGGGACTTTACAATGAGCAGTTCTTC
TRBV28,TRBJ1-2,TRBD1,NA,CASNFGQGAIQYGYTF,TGTGCCAGCAACTTCGGACAGGGGGCAATTCAGTATGGCTACACCTTC
TRBV9,TRBJ1-1,NA,NA,CASSGGATEAFF,TGTGCCAGCAGCGGAGGAGCCACTGAAGCTTTCTTT
TRBV10-2,TRBJ1-6,NA,NA,CASSDGGASPLHF,TGCGCCAGCAGTGATGGGGGCGCTTCACCCCTCCACTTT
TRBV2,TRBJ1-4,NA,NA,CASSEDRAGVGEKLFF,TGTGCCAGCAGTGAAGATAGGGCAGGGGTGGGAGAAAAACTGTTTTTT
TRBV4-3,TRBJ2-2,TRBD1,NA,CASSHGRQGTTGELFF,TGCGCCAGCAGCCACGGACGACAGGGGACCACCGGGGAGCTGTTTTTT
TRBV11-2,TRBJ1-2,NA,NA,CASSLTAADYGYTF,TGTGCCAGCAGCTTAACCGCGGCCGACTATGGCTACACCTTC
TRBV5-4,TRBJ2-7,NA,NA,CASSRDSYEQYF,TGTGCCAGCAGCCGTGACAGTTACGAGCAGTACTTC